This TCR beta chain was recovered during a study of cytomegalovirus exposure and HLA in healthy donors. The CDR3 length is 14 residues. Germline CDR1 and CDR2: SQVTM and ANQGSEA. With 4 bases clipped from V and 3 bases from J, the junction kept 2 bases outside the gene matches. The study ran its PCR with 60 Vbeta and 13 Jbeta primers. Data came from immunoSEQ multiplex PCR; TCRdb stores just in-frame clones and leaves some out. The sample consists of over 100,000 clones, about 61% of them appearing once. With respect to this clone: Its antigen is unknown.

Overall study findings and caveats: According to an earlier analysis, most TCR beta V segments yielded productive rearrangements about 87% or about 30% of the time. Evidence from a later analysis indicated that most CMV-associated TCR beta chains looked HLA-restricted.

What was sequenced was PBMCs. The clonotype was recovered from a woman in her 30s in good health and CMV-seronegative. The V gene is TRBV29-1, the J gene TRBJ2-1; the match to TRBD2 covers 11 bases. CDR3 residues: CSVATSGSYNEQFF. The DNA for the CDR3 is TGCAGCGTTGCTACTAGCGGGAGCTACAATGAGCAGTTCTTC.